The TCR beta chain described here comes from a study of vaccination and CD4 T cells after COVID-19. Study-wide results and limits: Analysis of convalescent patients found that 304 of 307 vaccine-specific clones were spike mono-reactive.

Treatment reported: roughly 11-day PBMC culture with coronavirus spike peptide pools or control peptides (ViraFEST assay). Gathered ahead of the COVID-19 pandemic (2011-2018) were the CD4+ T cells of the unexposed donor. The authors cultured about 2 million PBMCs per well with roughly 9.8 IU/ml IL-2 and around 9.2 ug/ml peptide pools. This clonotype was detected only once. The antigen is undetermined. CDR1 is SGHTA and CDR2 is FQGNSA in the germline V gene. V was shortened by 4 bases and J by 6 bases, with 6 bases between the two germline ends. The CDR3 spans 11 residues. Cultured CD4+ T cell DNA was sequenced using the Oncomine TCR Beta short-read assay. Each CDR3 protein is one row after TCRdb ran MiXCR on the PCR reads. The table has 4,500 to 5,500 distinct CDR3 sequences, 60% seen once; the top ten hold about a third.

The source is a human donor in good health. The sequenced material came from CD4+ T cells from blood, cultured in vitro. V is TRBV7-2 and J is TRBJ1-1; D remains ambiguous. Here the CDR3 reads CASSSLAEAFF. The DNA of the CDR3 is TGTGCCAGCAGCTCTCTTGCTGAAGCTTTCTTT. Together with reference TRBV7-2 and TRBJ1-1, the CDR3 gives the full variable domain: GAGVSQSPSNKVTEKGKDVELRCDPISGHTALYWYRQSLGQGLEFLIYFQGNSAPDKSGLPSDRFSAERTGGSVSTLTIQRTQQEDSAVYLCASSSLAEAFFGQGTRLTVV.